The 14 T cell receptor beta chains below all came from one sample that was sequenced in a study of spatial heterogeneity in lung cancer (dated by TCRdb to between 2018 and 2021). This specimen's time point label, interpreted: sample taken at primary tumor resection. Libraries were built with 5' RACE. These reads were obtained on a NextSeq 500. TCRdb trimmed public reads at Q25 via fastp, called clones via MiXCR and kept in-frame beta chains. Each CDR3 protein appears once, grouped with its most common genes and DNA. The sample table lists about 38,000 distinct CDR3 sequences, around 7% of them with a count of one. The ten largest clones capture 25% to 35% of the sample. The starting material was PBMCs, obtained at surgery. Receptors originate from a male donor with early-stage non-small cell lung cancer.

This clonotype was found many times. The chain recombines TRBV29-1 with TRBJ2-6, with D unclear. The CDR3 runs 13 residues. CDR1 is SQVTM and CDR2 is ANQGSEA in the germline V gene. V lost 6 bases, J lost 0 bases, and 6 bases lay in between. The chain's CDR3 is CSVDVSGANVLTF. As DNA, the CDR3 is TGCAGCGTGGACGTCTCTGGGGCCAACGTCCTGACTTTC.

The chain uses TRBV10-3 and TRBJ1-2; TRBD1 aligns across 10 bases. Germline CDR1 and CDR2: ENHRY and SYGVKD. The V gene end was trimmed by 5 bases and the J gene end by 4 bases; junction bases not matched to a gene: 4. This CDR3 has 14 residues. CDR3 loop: CAISRTGGSYGYTF. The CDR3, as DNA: TGTGCCATCAGTCGGACAGGGGGATCCTATGGCTACACCTTC.

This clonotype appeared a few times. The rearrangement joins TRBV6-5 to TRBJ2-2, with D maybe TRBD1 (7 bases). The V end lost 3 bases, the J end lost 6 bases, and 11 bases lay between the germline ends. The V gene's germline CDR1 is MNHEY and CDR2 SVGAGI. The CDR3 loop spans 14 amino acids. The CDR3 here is CASSYGGTAGELFF. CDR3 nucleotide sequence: TGTGCCAGCAGTTATGGCGGGACAGCCGGGGAGCTGTTTTTT.

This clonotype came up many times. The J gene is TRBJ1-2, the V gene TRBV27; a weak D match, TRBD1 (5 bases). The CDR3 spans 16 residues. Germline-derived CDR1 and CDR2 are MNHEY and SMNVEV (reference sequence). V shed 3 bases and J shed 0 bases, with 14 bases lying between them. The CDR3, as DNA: TGTGCCAGCAGTTTTCAGGGTGATCCATCTAACTATGGCTACACCTTC. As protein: CASSFQGDPSNYGYTF.

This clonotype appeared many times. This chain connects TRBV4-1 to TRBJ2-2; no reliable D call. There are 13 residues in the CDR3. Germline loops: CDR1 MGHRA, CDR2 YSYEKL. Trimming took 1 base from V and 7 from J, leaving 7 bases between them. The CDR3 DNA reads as TGCGCCAGCAGCCAAGTTTACGACGGGGAGCTGTTTTTT. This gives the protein CASSQVYDGELFF.

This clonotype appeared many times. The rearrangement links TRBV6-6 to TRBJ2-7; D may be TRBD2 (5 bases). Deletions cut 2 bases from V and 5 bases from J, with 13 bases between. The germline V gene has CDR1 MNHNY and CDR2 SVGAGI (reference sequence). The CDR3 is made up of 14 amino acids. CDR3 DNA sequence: TGTGCCAGCAGTTACACCCGGGAAGGCCACGAGCAGTACTTC. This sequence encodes CASSYTREGHEQYF.

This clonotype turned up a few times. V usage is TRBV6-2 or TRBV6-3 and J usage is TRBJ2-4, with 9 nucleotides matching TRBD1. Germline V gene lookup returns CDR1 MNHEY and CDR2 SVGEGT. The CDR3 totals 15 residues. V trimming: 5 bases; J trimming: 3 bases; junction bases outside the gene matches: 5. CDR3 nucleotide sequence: TGTGCCAGCAGTGTTACAGGGGGCGGCAAAAACATTCAGTACTTC. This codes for CASSVTGGGKNIQYF.

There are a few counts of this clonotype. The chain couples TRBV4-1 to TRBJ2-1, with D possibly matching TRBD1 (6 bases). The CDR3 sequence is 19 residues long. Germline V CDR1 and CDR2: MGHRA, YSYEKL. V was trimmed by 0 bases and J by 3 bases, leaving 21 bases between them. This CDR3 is CASSQDFGSGVQFYNEQFF. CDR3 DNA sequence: TGCGCCAGCAGCCAAGATTTCGGGTCAGGGGTACAATTCTACAATGAGCAGTTCTTC.

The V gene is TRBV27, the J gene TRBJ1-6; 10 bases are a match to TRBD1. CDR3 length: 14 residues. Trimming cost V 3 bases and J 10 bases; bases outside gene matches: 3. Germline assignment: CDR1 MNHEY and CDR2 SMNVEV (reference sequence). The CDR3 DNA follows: TGTGCCAGCAGTTTGGACAGGGGGGAATCACCCCTCCACTTT. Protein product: CASSLDRGESPLHF.

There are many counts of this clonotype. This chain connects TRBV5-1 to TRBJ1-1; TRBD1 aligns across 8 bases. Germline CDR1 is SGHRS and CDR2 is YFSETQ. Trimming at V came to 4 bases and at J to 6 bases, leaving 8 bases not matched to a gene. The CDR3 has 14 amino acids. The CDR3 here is CASSPRGLGSEAFF. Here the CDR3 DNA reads TGCGCCAGCAGCCCCAGGGGGCTGGGGTCTGAAGCTTTCTTT.

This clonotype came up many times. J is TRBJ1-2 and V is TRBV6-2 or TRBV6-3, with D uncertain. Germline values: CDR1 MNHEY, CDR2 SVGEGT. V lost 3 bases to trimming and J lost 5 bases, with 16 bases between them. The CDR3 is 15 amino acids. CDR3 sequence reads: CASSYSDFDIYGYTF. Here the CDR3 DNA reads TGTGCCAGCAGTTATAGCGATTTCGACATATATGGCTACACCTTC.

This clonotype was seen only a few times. CDR3 protein: CASSYPPGLAYAKQQETQYF. CDR3 in DNA: TGTGCCAGCAGTTACCCGCCGGGACTAGCGTATGCCAAGCAACAAGAGACCCAGTACTTC. This chain joins TRBV6-2 or TRBV6-3 and TRBJ2-5; TRBD2 aligns across 10 bases. The CDR3 length is 20 residues. The junction had 17 bases not matched to a gene; V was cut back by 2 bases and J by 2 bases. The V gene's germline CDR1 is MNHEY and CDR2 SVGEGT.

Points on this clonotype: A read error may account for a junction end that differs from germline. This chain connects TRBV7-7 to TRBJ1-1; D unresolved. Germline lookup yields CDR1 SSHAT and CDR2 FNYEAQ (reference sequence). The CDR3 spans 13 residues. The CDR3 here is CASSLSENTEAFF. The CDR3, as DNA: TGTGCTAGCAGCTTAAGCGAGAACACTGAAGCTTTCTTT.

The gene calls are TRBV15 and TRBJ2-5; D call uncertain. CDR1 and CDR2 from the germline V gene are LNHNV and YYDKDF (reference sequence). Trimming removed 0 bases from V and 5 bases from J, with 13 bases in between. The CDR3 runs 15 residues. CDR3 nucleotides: TGTGCCACCAGCAGAGATCCGTCTAGTGAGGAGACCCAGTACTTC. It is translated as CATSRDPSSEETQYF.